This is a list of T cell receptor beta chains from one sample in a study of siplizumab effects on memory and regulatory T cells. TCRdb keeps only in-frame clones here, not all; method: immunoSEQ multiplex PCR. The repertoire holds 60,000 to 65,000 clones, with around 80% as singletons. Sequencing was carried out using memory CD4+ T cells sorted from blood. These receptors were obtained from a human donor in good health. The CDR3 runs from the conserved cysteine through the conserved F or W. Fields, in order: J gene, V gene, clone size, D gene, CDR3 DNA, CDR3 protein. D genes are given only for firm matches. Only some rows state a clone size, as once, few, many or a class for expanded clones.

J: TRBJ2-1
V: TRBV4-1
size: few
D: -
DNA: TGCGCCAGCAGCCAAGGCCCAGCCGCGGCCTACAATGAGCAGTTCTTC
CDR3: CASSQGPAAAYNEQFF

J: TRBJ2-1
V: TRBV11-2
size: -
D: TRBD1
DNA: TGTGCCAGCAGCTTAGTTGCCGGGACAGGGTACAATGAGCAGTTCTTC
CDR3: CASSLVAGTGYNEQFF

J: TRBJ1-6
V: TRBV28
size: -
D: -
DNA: TGTGCCAGCAGTCCGGGACAAGGTAGTTCACCCCTCCACTTT
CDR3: CASSPGQGSSPLHF

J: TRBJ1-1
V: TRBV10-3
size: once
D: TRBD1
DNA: TGTGCCATCAGTGAGTCGACGGGCCAGGGGGGGATTGAAGCTTTCTTT
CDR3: CAISESTGQGGIEAFF

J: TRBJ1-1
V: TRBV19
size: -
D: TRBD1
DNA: TGTGCCAGTAGTCCCGGGACAGGGAGAGCTTTCTTT
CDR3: CASSPGTGRAFF

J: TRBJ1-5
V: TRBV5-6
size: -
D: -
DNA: TGTGCCAGCAGCTTAGGGGTATCGAATCAGCCCCAGCATTTT
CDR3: CASSLGVSNQPQHF

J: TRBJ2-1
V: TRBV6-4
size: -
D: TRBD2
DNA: TGTGCCAGCAGTGAAAAAGGTAGCGGGGGGGTGAGCTCCTACAATGAGCAGTTCTTC
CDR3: CASSEKGSGGVSSYNEQFF

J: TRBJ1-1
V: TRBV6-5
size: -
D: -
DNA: TGTGCCAGCACCAGGGCCACTTTCTTT
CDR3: CASTRATFF

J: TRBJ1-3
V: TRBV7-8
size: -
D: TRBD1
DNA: TGTGCCAGCAGCGCCAGACAGGGGGCTGGAGGAAACACCATATATTTT
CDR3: CASSARQGAGGNTIYF

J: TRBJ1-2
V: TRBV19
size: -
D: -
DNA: TGTGCCAGTAGTACCGGGACCCGAAAAGAAGGCTACACCTTC
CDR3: CASSTGTRKEGYTF

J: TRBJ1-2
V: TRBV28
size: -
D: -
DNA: TGTGCCAGCAGTTTACCAGGGCACGGCTACACCTTC
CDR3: CASSLPGHGYTF

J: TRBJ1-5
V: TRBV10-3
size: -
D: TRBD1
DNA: TGTGCCATCAGTGAGGGGGGACAGGGGAGCAATCAGCCCCAGCATTTT
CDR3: CAISEGGQGSNQPQHF

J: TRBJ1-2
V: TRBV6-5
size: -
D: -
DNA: TGTGCCAGCAGCCCCACCCAGGGGGGCTACACCTTC
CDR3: CASSPTQGGYTF

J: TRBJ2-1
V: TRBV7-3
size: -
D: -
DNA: TGTGCCAGCAGGACCCCGACGGGAAATGAGCAGTTCTTC
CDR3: CASRTPTGNEQFF

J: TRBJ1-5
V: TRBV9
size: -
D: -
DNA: TGTGCCAGCAGCCGGGGGCAGGAATACAATCAGCCCCAGCATTTT
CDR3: CASSRGQEYNQPQHF

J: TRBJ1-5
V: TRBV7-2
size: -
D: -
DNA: TGTGCCAGCAGCTTCGGGGTGAGCAATCAGCCCCAGCATTTT
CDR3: CASSFGVSNQPQHF

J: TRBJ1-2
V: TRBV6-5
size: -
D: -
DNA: TGTGCCAGCAGGACTGGGACCGCCGCATATGGCTACACCTTC
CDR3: CASRTGTAAYGYTF

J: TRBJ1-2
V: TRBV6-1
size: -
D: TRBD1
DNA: TGTGCCAGCAGCCGGACAGGGGGCGAAGGCTACACCTTC
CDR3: CASSRTGGEGYTF

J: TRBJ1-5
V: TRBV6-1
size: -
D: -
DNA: TGTGCCAGCAGTGGGACAACATCGCAGCCCCAGCATTTT
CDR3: CASSGTTSQPQHF

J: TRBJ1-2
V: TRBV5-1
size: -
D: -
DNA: TGCGCCAGCAGCTCCCGGCCGGACACCTATGGCTATACCTTC
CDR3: CASSSRPDTYGYTF

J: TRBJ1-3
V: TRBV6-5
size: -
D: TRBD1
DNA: TGTGCCAGCAGTCGACAGGGTCCAACTGGAAACACCATATATTTT
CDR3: CASSRQGPTGNTIYF

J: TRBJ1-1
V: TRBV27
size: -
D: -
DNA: TGTGCCAGCAGAAGGACGGGCAACACTGAAGCTTTCTTT
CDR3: CASRRTGNTEAFF

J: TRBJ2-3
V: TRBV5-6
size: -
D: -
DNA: TGTGCCAGCAGCTTGGCGGTAGGGGGGATGGCAGATACGCAGTATTTT
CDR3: CASSLAVGGMADTQYF

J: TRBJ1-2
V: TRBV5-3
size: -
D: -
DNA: TGTGCCAGAAGCTTGGGGGGGAAACTTAACTATGGCTACACCTTC
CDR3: CARSLGGKLNYGYTF

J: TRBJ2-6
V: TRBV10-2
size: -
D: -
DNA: TGCGCCAGCAGCTTTCAGGGGCCGGCATCTGGGGCCAACGTCCTGACTTTC
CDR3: CASSFQGPASGANVLTF

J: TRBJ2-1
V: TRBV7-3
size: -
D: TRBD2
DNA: TGTGCCAGCAGCTTAAACGCCCTAGCGGGGGGCTATGAGCAGTTCTTC
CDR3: CASSLNALAGGYEQFF